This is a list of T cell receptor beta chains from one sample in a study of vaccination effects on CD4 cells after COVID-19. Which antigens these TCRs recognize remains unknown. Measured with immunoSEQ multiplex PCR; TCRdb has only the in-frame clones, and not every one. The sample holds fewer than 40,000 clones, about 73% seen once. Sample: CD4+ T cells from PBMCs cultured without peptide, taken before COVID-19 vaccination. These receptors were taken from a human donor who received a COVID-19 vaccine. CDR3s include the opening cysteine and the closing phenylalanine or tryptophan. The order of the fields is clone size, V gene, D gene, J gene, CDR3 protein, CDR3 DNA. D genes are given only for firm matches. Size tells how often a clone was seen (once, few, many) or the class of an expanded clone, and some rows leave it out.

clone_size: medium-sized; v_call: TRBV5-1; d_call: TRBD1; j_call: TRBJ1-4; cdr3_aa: CASSDGTVGEKLFF; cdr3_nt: TGCGCCAGCAGCGACGGGACAGTTGGTGAAAAACTGTTTTTT
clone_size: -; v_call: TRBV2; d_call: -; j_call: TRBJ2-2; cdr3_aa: CASSVEGPGELFF; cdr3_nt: TGTGCCAGCAGTGTCGAGGGCCCCGGGGAGCTGTTTTTT
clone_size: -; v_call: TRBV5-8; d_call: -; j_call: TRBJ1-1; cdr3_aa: CASSRELNTEAFF; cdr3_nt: TGTGCCAGCTCACGGGAGCTGAACACTGAAGCTTTCTTT
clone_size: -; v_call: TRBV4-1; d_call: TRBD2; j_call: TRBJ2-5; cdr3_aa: CASSSKGLAGGETQYF; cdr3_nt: TGCGCCAGCAGCTCAAAGGGACTAGCGGGAGGAGAGACCCAGTACTTC
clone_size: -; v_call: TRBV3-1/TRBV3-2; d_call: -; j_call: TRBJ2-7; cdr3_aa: CASSQDQAYEQYF; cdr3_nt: TGTGCCAGCAGCCAAGACCAAGCTTACGAGCAGTACTTC
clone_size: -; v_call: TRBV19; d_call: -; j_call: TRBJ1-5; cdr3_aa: CASSIDDLMPQHF; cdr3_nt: TGTGCCAGTAGTATAGATGACCTGATGCCCCAGCATTTT
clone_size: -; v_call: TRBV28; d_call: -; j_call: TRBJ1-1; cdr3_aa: CASSLWNGNTEAFF; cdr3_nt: TGTGCCAGCAGTTTATGGAACGGGAACACTGAAGCTTTCTTT
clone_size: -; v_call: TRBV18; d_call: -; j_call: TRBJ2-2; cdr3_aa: CASSPRQVQNTGELFF; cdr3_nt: TGTGCCAGCTCACCCCGACAGGTACAGAACACCGGGGAGCTGTTTTTT
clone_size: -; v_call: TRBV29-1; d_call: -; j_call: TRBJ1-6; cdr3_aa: CSVRDVANANSPLHF; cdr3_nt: TGCAGCGTTAGGGACGTCGCCAACGCCAATTCACCCCTCCACTTT
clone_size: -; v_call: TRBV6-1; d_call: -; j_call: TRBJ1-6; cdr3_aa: CASSEVNLHF; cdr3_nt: TGTGCCAGCAGTGAAGTCAACTTACACTTT
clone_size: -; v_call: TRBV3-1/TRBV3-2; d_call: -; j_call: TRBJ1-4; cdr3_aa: CASSQDLGTTNEKLFF; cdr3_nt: TGTGCCAGCAGCCAAGATCTGGGTACGACTAATGAAAAACTGTTTTTT
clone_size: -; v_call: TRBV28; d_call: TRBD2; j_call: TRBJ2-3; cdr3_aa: CASSRTSGGSRVDTDTQYF; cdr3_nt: TGTGCCAGCAGTCGGACTAGCGGGGGCTCCCGGGTTGACACAGATACGCAGTATTTT
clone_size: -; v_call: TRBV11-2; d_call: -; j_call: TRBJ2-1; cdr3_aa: CASSPSTGVQFF; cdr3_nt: TGTGCCAGCAGCCCCTCGACCGGGGTGCAGTTCTTC
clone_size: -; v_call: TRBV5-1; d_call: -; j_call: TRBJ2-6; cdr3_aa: CASSLDSSGANVLTF; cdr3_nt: TGCGCCAGCAGCTTGGATTCCTCTGGGGCCAACGTCCTGACTTTC
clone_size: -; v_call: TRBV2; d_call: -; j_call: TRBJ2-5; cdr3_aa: CASSGGGETQYF; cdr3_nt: TGTGCCAGCAGTGGTGGCGGTGAGACCCAGTACTTC
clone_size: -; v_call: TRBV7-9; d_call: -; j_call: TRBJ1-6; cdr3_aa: CASSTGQRGSPLHF; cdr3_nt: TGTGCCAGCAGCACCGGACAGAGGGGTTCACCCCTCCACTTT
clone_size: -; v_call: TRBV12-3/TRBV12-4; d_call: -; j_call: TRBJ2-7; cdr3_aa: CASVGSGYEQYF; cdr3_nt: TGTGCCAGCGTAGGTTCCGGCTACGAGCAGTACTTC
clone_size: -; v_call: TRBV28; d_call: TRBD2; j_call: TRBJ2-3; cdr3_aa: CASRNHSGRLRADTQYF; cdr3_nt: TGTGCCAGCAGAAATCATAGCGGGAGGCTACGAGCAGATACGCAGTATTTT
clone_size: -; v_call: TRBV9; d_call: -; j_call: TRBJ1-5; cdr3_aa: CASSDGTNQPQHF; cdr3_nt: TGTGCCAGCAGCGATGGGACCAATCAGCCCCAGCATTTT
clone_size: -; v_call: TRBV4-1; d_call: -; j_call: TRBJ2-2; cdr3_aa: CASSQVRLVGGGNTGELFF; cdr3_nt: TGCGCCAGCAGCCAAGTAAGGCTAGTAGGGGGGGGGAACACCGGGGAGCTGTTTTTT
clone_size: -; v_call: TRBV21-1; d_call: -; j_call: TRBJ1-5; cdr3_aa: CASSKGGGAISLWHF; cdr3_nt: TGTGCCAGCAGCAAAGGGGGGGGTGCGATAAGCCTCTGGCATTTT
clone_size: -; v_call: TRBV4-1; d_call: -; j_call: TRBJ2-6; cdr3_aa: CASSQGQAWGSGANVLTF; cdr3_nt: TGCGCCAGCAGCCAAGGCCAGGCCTGGGGCTCTGGGGCCAACGTCCTGACTTTC
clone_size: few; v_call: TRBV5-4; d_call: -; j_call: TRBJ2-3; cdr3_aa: CASSLSTDTQYF; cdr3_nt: TGTGCCAGCAGCCTTAGCACAGATACGCAGTATTTT
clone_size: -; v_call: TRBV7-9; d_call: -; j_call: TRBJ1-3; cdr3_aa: CASSREGNTIYF; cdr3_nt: TGTGCCAGCAGCCGCGAGGGAAACACCATATATTTT
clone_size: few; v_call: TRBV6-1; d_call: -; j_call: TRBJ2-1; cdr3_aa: CASSEVQTYNEQFF; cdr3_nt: TGTGCCAGCAGTGAAGTCCAGACGTACAATGAGCAGTTCTTC
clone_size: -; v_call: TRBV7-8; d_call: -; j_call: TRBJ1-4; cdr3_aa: CASSLVRGANEKLFF; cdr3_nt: TGTGCCAGCAGCTTAGTCAGAGGGGCTAATGAAAAACTGTTTTTT
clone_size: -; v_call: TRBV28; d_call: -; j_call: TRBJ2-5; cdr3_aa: CASNIGGETQYF; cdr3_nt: TGTGCCAGCAACATAGGGGGAGAGACCCAGTACTTC
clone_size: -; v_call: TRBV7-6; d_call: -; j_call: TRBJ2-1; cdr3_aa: CASSLAAGNSYNEQFF; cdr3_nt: TGTGCCAGCAGCTTAGCGGCGGGCAACTCCTACAATGAGCAGTTCTTC
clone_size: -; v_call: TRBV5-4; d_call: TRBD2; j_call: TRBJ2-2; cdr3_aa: CASSRSGLAGGPLSSGELFF; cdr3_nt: TGTGCCAGCAGCCGGTCGGGACTAGCGGGGGGGCCTTTGTCTTCCGGGGAGCTGTTTTTT
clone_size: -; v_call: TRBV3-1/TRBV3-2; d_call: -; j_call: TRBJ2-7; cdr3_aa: CASSQDPGNSYEQYF; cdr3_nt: TGTGCCAGCAGCCAAGATCCAGGGAACTCCTACGAGCAGTACTTC
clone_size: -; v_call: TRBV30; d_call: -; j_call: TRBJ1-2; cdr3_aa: CAWSEAYGYTF; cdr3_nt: TGTGCCTGGAGTGAGGCGTACGGCTACACCTTC
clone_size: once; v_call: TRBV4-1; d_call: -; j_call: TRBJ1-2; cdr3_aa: CASSPPRGADYGYTF; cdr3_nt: TGCGCCAGCAGCCCCCCCAGGGGAGCGGACTATGGCTACACCTTC
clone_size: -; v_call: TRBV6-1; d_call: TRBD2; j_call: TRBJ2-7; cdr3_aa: CASSDTSGRVYEQYF; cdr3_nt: TGTGCCAGCAGTGATACTAGCGGGAGAGTCTACGAGCAGTACTTC
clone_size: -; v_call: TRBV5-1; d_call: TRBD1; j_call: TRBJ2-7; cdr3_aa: CASSLDGQVSYEQYF; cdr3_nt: TGCGCCAGCAGCTTGGATGGACAGGTCTCCTACGAGCAGTACTTC
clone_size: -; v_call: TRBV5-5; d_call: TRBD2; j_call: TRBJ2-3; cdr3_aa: CASSGLAGSTDTQYF; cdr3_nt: TGTGCCAGCAGCGGACTAGCGGGAAGCACAGATACGCAGTATTTT
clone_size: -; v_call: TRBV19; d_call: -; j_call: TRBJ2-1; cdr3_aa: CASSSWSSYNEQFF; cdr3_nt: TGTGCCAGTAGTTCATGGAGCTCCTACAATGAGCAGTTCTTC
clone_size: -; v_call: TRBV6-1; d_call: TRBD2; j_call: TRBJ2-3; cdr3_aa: CASSELRTSGADTQYF; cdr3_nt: TGTGCCAGCAGTGAACTTCGGACTAGCGGTGCAGATACGCAGTATTTT
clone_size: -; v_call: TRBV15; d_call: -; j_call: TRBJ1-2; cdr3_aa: CATSPRLGGYTF; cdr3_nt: TGTGCCACCAGCCCGCGTCTCGGGGGCTACACCTTC
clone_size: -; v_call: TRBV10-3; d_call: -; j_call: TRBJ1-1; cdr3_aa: CAITSDRFGTEAFF; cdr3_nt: TGTGCCATCACCTCCGACAGGTTCGGCACTGAAGCTTTCTTT
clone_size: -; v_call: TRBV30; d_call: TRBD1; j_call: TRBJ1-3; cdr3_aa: CAWSLPGTVRNTIYF; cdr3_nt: TGTGCCTGGAGTCTCCCTGGGACAGTCCGAAACACCATATATTTT
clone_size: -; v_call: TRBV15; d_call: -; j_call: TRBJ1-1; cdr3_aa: CATSRDPGARNTEAFF; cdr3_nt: TGTGCCACCAGCAGAGATCCGGGGGCCAGAAACACTGAAGCTTTCTTT
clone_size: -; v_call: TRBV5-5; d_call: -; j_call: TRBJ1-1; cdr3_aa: CASSPGLLNTEAFF; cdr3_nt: TGTGCCAGCAGCCCGGGACTTTTGAACACTGAAGCTTTCTTT
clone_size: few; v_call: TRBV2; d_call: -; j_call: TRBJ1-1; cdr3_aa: CASTEREPYTAAFF; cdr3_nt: TGTGCCAGCACCGAACGGGAACCGTACACTGCGGCTTTCTTT
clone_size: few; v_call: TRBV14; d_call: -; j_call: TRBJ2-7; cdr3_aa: CAGSRRGLRSLYEQYF; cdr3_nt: TGTGCCGGGTCACGGAGGGGACTCCGGTCCCTCTACGAGCAGTACTTC
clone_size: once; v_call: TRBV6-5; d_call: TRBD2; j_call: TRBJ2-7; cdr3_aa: CASSYTSGTGYEQYF; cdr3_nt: TGTGCCAGCAGCTACACGAGCGGGACTGGCTACGAGCAGTACTTC
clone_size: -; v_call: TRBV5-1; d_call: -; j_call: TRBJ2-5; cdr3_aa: CASSYQGGGLETQYF; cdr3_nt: TGCGCCAGCAGCTACCAGGGGGGGGGATTAGAGACCCAGTACTTC
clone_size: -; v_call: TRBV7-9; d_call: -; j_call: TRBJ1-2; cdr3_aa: CASSFGDSRLYGYTF; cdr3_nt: TGTGCCAGCAGCTTCGGGGACTCCAGGTTATATGGCTACACCTTC
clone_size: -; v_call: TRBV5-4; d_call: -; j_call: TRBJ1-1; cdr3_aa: CASSLGGKAEAFF; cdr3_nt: TGTGCCAGCAGCTTGGGGGGGAAGGCTGAAGCTTTCTTT
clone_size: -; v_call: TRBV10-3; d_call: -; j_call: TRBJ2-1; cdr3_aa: CAISASRNEQFF; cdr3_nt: TGTGCCATCAGTGCCAGCAGGAATGAGCAGTTCTTC
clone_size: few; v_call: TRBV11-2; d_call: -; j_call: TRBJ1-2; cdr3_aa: CASNGYSAGYTF; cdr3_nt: TGTGCCAGCAATGGGTACTCCGCCGGCTACACCTTC
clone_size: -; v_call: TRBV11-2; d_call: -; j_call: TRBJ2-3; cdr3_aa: CASSPGLRDTQYF; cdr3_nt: TGTGCCAGCAGCCCCGGACTGCGAGATACGCAGTATTTT
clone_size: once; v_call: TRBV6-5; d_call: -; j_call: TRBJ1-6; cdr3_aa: CASSYSAGDNSPLHF; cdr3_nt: TGTGCCAGCAGTTACTCGGCAGGGGACAATTCACCCCTCCACTTT
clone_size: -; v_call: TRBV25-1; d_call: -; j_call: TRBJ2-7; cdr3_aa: CASSPGGISSYEQYF; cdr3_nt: TGTGCCAGCAGTCCGGGCGGCATAAGCTCCTACGAGCAGTACTTC
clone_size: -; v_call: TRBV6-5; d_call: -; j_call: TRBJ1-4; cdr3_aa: CASRPSLPSGLFF; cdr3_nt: TGTGCCAGCAGGCCATCCCTACCCAGCGGGCTGTTTTTT
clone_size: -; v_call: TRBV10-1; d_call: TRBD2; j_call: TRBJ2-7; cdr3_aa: CASRRDASGTYEQYF; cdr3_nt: TGCGCCAGCAGGAGGGACGCTAGCGGGACCTACGAGCAGTACTTC
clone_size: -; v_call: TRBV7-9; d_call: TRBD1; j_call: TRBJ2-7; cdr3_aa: CASSLGQGAAQYF; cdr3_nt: TGTGCCAGCAGCCTAGGACAGGGGGCCGCGCAGTACTTC
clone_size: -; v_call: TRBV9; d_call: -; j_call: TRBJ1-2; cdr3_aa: CASSRIETGSGGYTF; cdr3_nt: TGTGCCAGCAGCCGAATTGAAACAGGGTCGGGGGGCTACACCTTC
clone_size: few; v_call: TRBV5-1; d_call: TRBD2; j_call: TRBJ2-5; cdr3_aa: CASSLTSGYWETQYF; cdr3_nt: TGCGCCAGCAGCTTGACTAGCGGGTATTGGGAGACCCAGTACTTC
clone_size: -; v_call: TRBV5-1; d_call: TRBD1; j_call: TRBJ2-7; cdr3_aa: CASSLDRTQTYEQYF; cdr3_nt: TGCGCCAGCAGCCTGGACAGGACTCAGACCTACGAGCAGTACTTC
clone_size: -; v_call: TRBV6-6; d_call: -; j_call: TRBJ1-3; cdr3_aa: CASSPLPFSGNTIYF; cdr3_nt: TGTGCCAGCAGTCCTCTTCCCTTCTCTGGAAACACCATATATTTT